These 10 T cell receptor beta chains came from one sample sequenced in a study of CD8+CD57+ T cells in acquired aplastic anemia. Genomic DNA, the template, was used for profiling of the TCR beta VDJ and CDR3. TCRdb used MiXCR to reprocess the reads, holding one entry per CDR3 protein. Here the sample spans about 110,000 distinct CDR3 sequences, 51% being singletons. Sequenced input: sorted CD4+, CD8+, or CD8+CD57+ T cells (not recorded which) from PBMCs. The receptors come from a human donor in good health, serving as a control.

The chain couples TRBV12-3 or TRBV12-4 to TRBJ2-1; TRBD2 matches 11 bases. J was trimmed by 6 bases and V by 3 bases; bases with no gene match: 7. The CDR3 sequence is 16 residues long. CDR3 amino acids: CASSLVSGGALNEQFF. CDR3 DNA sequence: TGTGCCAGCAGTTTGGTTAGCGGGGGGGCCCTCAATGAGCAGTTCTTC.

This clonotype was observed a handful of times. The chain joins TRBV2 to TRBJ1-2, with TRBD1 as a possible D gene (6 bases). The V end was cut by 5 bases, the J end by 2 bases, with 9 bases between. This CDR3 region has 13 residues. Looked up from germline, CDR1 is SNHLY and CDR2 is FYNNEI. CDR3 loop: CASSRGANYGYTF. The CDR3 region has the DNA TGTGCCAGCAGTCGGGGGGCGAACTATGGCTACACCTTC.

This clonotype came up a few times. This rearrangement joins TRBV25-1 to TRBJ1-2; the D is unclear. The CDR3 totals 11 residues. Germline V gives CDR1 MGHDK, CDR2 SYGVNS. Trimming took off 4 bases at V and 9 bases at J, with 9 bases between the two ends. The CDR3 DNA reads TGTGCCAGCAGTGTATCGGCTAGCTACACCTTC. Translating gives CASSVSASYTF.

The table lists this clonotype with many counts. The gene calls are TRBV9 and TRBJ2-3; the D gene could be TRBD1 or TRBD2 (6 bases each). CDR3 length: 17 amino acids. Between the trimmed V and J ends, which lost 0 bases and 1 base, there was a span of 15 bases. Germline assignment: CDR1 SGDLS and CDR2 YYNGEE. In DNA form, the CDR3 reads TGTGCCAGCAGCGTAGGGGGGGCCGTTCAGGGCACAGATACGCAGTATTTT. Its translation is CASSVGGAVQGTDTQYF.

The chain has TRBV25-1 and TRBJ2-7, with TRBD1 matching 10 bases. Germline CDR1 is MGHDK and CDR2 is SYGVNS. The CDR3 covers 15 residues. The junction had 7 bases not matched to a gene; V was cut back by 4 bases and J by 4 bases. The CDR3 sequence: CASSGGGQGKYEQYF. CDR3 coding DNA: TGTGCCAGCAGTGGGGGGGGACAGGGGAAATACGAGCAGTACTTC.

This chain uses TRBV11-1 with TRBJ1-2; 7 bases line up with TRBD1. The CDR3 contains 17 residues. The germline V gene has CDR1 SGHAT and CDR2 FQDESV (reference sequence). The trim removed 2 bases at V and 2 bases at J, leaving 11 bases unmatched. Written as DNA, the CDR3 is TGTGCCAGCAGCTTATTTTTAGGTGGGACAGCCAACTATGGCTACACCTTC. Amino acid sequence: CASSLFLGGTANYGYTF.

This CDR3 is CASSPSGGAGGTQYF. DNA for the CDR3: TGTGCCAGCAGCCCAAGCGGGGGGGCAGGGGGTACGCAGTATTTT. The genes are TRBV6-2 or TRBV6-3 and TRBJ2-3; 10 bases map to TRBD2. CDR3 length: 15 residues. The V and J ends lost 6 bases and 8 bases, in that order; junction bases with no gene match: 11. Germline CDR1 reads MNHEY; CDR2 reads SVGEGT.

This clonotype was recorded many times. The CDR3 region has the DNA TGTGCCAGCAGCCCTTCCACAGATACGCAGTATTTT. It specifies CASSPSTDTQYF. The chain recombines TRBV7-2 with TRBJ2-3; D remains unclear. From germline, CDR1 is SGHTA and CDR2 FQGNSA. Trimming removed 5 bases at V and 2 bases at J, with 5 bases between. This CDR3 has 12 amino acids.

The V and J genes are TRBV19 and TRBJ2-3; D gene uncertain. The germline V gene has CDR1 LNHDA and CDR2 SQIVND (reference sequence). V lost 3 bases and J 4 bases, leaving 8 bases between the germline ends. This CDR3 contains 13 residues. Here the CDR3 reads CASSIQSSDTQYF. The CDR3, as DNA: TGTGCCAGTAGTATCCAATCTTCAGATACGCAGTATTTT.

This clonotype was recorded many times. The gene calls are TRBV11-3 and TRBJ2-2, with 7 bases matching TRBD1. The V gene end was trimmed by 6 bases and the J gene end by 4 bases; junction bases not matched to a gene: 5. Germline CDR1 is SGHNT and CDR2 is YENEEA. The CDR3 sequence is 14 residues long. The CDR3 sequence is CASRSRTGTGELFF. CDR3 sequence (DNA): TGTGCCAGCAGATCCAGGACAGGCACCGGGGAGCTGTTTTTT.